Here is one T cell receptor beta chain with its context. What it binds is unknown. Genomic DNA of every subset was divided equally among multiple immunoSEQ plates. Sequencing was performed with immunoSEQ multiplex PCR; in TCRdb, only in-frame clones are kept and a portion is missing. The data hold roughly 2.1 million clones, with 93% observed a single time. Germline CDR1 is LNHDA and CDR2 is SQIVND (reference sequence). Between the trimmed V and J ends, which lost 5 bases and 7 bases, there was a span of 12 bases. This CDR3 has 13 residues. This sample stems from a study of shared clonotypes between healthy human individuals. Study information: A donor's plate count was three for CD4 naive and three for CD4 memory; CD8 naive had two and CD8 memory one. Regarding the study as a whole: In general, naive subsets displayed greater estimated richness than memory subsets did.

Naive-designated CD8 cells lacked CD45RO, were positively enriched for CCR7, and omitted terminally differentiated effector memory CD45RA+ cells. This sequence was found in a man aged 18-30 years in good health. Some clones in this sample may be carry-over from other donors' samples. Sequencing was done on a sample of naive CD8+ T cells from PBMCs. The chain couples TRBV19 to TRBJ1-5; tentative D call: TRBD1 (5 bases). The CDR3 reads CASSFRWGQPQHF. CDR3 sequence (DNA): TGTGCCAGTAGTTTCCGTTGGGGGCAGCCCCAGCATTTT.